This T cell receptor (beta chain) was captured by sequencing in a study of blood T cell repertoires in COVID-19. Study in general: COVID-19 samples from acute and convalescent phases originated in the United States, Italy and Spain.

Seattle researchers signed up patients amid active infection and tracked them longitudinally. Original handling: Reference gene primer amplification gave estimated nucleated cell counts. The repertoire was sequenced with immunoSEQ multiplex PCR; TCRdb's copy has only in-frame clones and lacks some. That table furnishes V, J and clone size, whereas the DNA furnished D and trimming. The sample has approximately 210,000 clones; under 85% are singletons. The CDR3 consists of 13 residues. Germline V gene data show CDR1 as SGHAT and CDR2 as FQNNGV. Germline trimming cut 6 bases from V and 6 bases from J; bases unmatched to any gene: 4. This clone was observed a handful of times.

The sample taken for sequencing was peripheral blood. The sequence came from a woman older than 75 with COVID-19, enrolled during active disease. The chain has TRBV11-2 and TRBJ2-1; 8 bases fit TRBD1. CDR3 residues: CASRAGGINEQFF. The CDR3 DNA follows: TGTGCCAGCAGGGCAGGGGGCATCAATGAGCAGTTCTTC.